This TCR beta chain comes out of a study of blood T cells in healthy people across ages. The CDR3 is made up of 14 amino acids. The germline gives CDR1 SGHRS, CDR2 YFSETQ. Between the trimmed V and J ends, which lost 1 base and 2 bases, there was a span of 9 bases. This clonotype was counted a few times. Sample-barcoded 5' priming and a J-beta primer mix drove a second PCR of roughly 6 to 12 cycles. TCRdb reprocessed the 5' RACE reads via MiXCR and lists one record per CDR3 protein. Of some 760,000 distinct CDR3 sequences listed, 20% to 25% are singletons. These data were also reused for a study on T cells of mothers and their children. That work states: All donors were healthy and Caucasian; they were three mothers and their six children.

This TCR was sampled from a boy between 5 and 17 years old in good health. Sequences were obtained from blood. This chain connects TRBV5-1 to TRBJ1-1; unclear D gene. The CDR3 here is CASSLQVSNTEAFF. The CDR3 region has the DNA TGCGCCAGCAGCTTGCAGGTTTCAAACACTGAAGCTTTCTTT.